The present T cell receptor beta chain was sequenced within a study of blood T cell repertoires in COVID-19. Per the study methods: Amplified reference gene primers provided the basis for estimating nucleated cell counts. Measured with immunoSEQ multiplex PCR; TCRdb has only the in-frame clones, and not every one. V, J and clone size are those of that table, while D and trimming were read from the DNA. The repertoire holds some 57,000 clones, with about four fifths as singletons. This sequence was found in a man aged 80 or over with COVID-19, enrolled during active disease. The sample comprised peripheral blood.

The CDR3 is CASSLGPGGGYTF. The CDR3 nucleotides read TGCGCCAGCAGCTTGGGGCCCGGCGGTGGCTACACCTTC. J is TRBJ1-2 and V is TRBV5-1; D gene uncertain. The CDR3 is 13 residues long. V dropped 0 bases and J dropped 7 bases, with 10 bases sitting between them. Germline values: CDR1 SGHRS, CDR2 YFSETQ.